These T cell receptor beta chains were read from a single sample in a study of T-cell reconstitution after alpha-beta-depleted transplantation in children. TCRdb recomputed calls from the PCR reads with MiXCR, one row per CDR3 protein. In the table there are approximately 500,000 distinct CDR3 sequences, 25% to 30% of which are singletons. Sequences were derived from PBMCs, sampled before TCRalphabeta/CD19-depleted stem cell transplant. All receptors derive from a boy under three years old with Wiskott-Aldrich syndrome, due to receive a stem cell transplant. Each CDR3 is given with its conserved first and last residue. D genes are given only for firm matches. Clone size is not always given. Where it is, it says once, few, many or a class for expanded clones.

cdr3_nt,cdr3_aa,v_call,clone_size,j_call,d_call
TGTGCCAGCAGTGAAGCCGGCATAAAGGCAAATGAGCAGTTCTTC,CASSEAGIKANEQFF,TRBV2,once,TRBJ2-1,-
TGCAGTGCTCCTGGATTAGCGGGAGGAGCCAATGAGCAGTTCTTC,CSAPGLAGGANEQFF,TRBV20-1,-,TRBJ2-1,TRBD2
TGCGCCAGCAGCTTTCGGTCTAGCGGGAGGAATGAGCAGTTCTTC,CASSFRSSGRNEQFF,TRBV5-1,-,TRBJ2-1,TRBD2
TGCGCCAGCAGTGGACCGAGCGGGTATGACACAGATACGCAGTATTTT,CASSGPSGYDTDTQYF,TRBV5-1,-,TRBJ2-3,-
TGTGCCAGCAGCTTTTCCCTGGACACGTCCTCACCCCTCCACTTT,CASSFSLDTSSPLHF,TRBV5-5,-,TRBJ1-6,-
TGCGCCAGCAGCTTGGGACACCATGCGAACACTGAAGCTTTCTTT,CASSLGHHANTEAFF,TRBV5-1,-,TRBJ1-1,-
TGCAGTGCTATCCTTGGGAGATCTCTCAATGAGCAGTTCTTC,CSAILGRSLNEQFF,TRBV20-1,few,TRBJ2-1,-
TGTGCCAGCAGCTTTGGCGTTGATGAGCAGTTCTTC,CASSFGVDEQFF,TRBV5-6,few,TRBJ2-1,-
TGTGCCATCAGTGAGTCTGTTGCGGGATCCTCCTACAATGAGCAGTTCTTC,CAISESVAGSSYNEQFF,TRBV10-3,few,TRBJ2-1,-
TGTGCCAGTATGCTGACAGGGACGAGAGGTGAAGCTTTCTTT,CASMLTGTRGEAFF,TRBV19,-,TRBJ1-1,TRBD1
TGCGCCAGCAGCTTGGGTGCGTCAACTAATGAAAAACTGTTTTTT,CASSLGASTNEKLFF,TRBV5-1,few,TRBJ1-4,-
TGCGCCAGCGGAGGATCGACTGGAAATGAGCAGTTCTTC,CASGGSTGNEQFF,TRBV5-1,-,TRBJ2-1,-
TGTGCCAGCAGCCCGGGCTGGGACAGGGTTTTTAATGAGCAGTTCTTC,CASSPGWDRVFNEQFF,TRBV7-2,-,TRBJ2-1,TRBD1
TGCGCCAGCGGAGTGACCCAGTACTTC,CASGVTQYF,TRBV10-2,-,TRBJ2-5,-
TGCAGCGTTGACTCCGGGAGCCCGACCGGGGAGCTGTTTTTT,CSVDSGSPTGELFF,TRBV29-1,-,TRBJ2-2,-
TGTGCCATCAGTGCACAAAATGAGCAGTTCTTC,CAISAQNEQFF,TRBV10-3,many,TRBJ2-1,-
TGCGCCAGCAGCTTGGGTTCGGGGGCCTCCTACACAGATACGCAGTATTTT,CASSLGSGASYTDTQYF,TRBV5-1,-,TRBJ2-3,-
TGTGCCACCGAAAGTCCGGGACACCCAAACGAGCAGTACTTC,CATESPGHPNEQYF,TRBV24-1,-,TRBJ2-7,-
TGTGCCAGCAGTGACAGGGGGGACTATGGCTACACCTTC,CASSDRGDYGYTF,TRBV2,few,TRBJ1-2,TRBD1
TGTGCCAGCAGCCCCGTCTCAGGACTCTCCTACGAGCAGTACTTC,CASSPVSGLSYEQYF,TRBV5-5,many,TRBJ2-7,-
TGTGCCAGCAGCCAATCGGGACTATCATACAATGAGCAGTTCTTC,CASSQSGLSYNEQFF,TRBV3-1,-,TRBJ2-1,TRBD2
TGTGCCAGCAGTCTTAGATCGCAATTGAACACTGAAGCTTTCTTT,CASSLRSQLNTEAFF,TRBV12-3/TRBV12-4,few,TRBJ1-1,-
TGCAGCGTTGCACTAGCGGGAGCGAATGAGCAGTTCTTC,CSVALAGANEQFF,TRBV29-1,-,TRBJ2-1,TRBD2
TGCGCCAGCTCAGGGAGGCTAGCGGACAATGAGCAGTTCTTC,CASSGRLADNEQFF,TRBV5-1,-,TRBJ2-1,TRBD2
TGTGCCATCAGTAGACTAGCGGGAGCTGGCAATGAGCAGTTCTTC,CAISRLAGAGNEQFF,TRBV10-3,-,TRBJ2-1,TRBD2
TGTGCCAGCTCAGCTAACGGACTACCGGGCAGTCAGTACTTC,CASSANGLPGSQYF,TRBV18,once,TRBJ2-4,-
TGTGCCAGCAGTGACAGTAGCAATCAGCCCCAGCATTTT,CASSDSSNQPQHF,TRBV6-6,few,TRBJ1-5,-
TGTGCCACCAGTGATCCCCGGGTGGACCAAGAGACCCAGTACTTC,CATSDPRVDQETQYF,TRBV24-1,few,TRBJ2-5,-
TGTGCCAGCAGCCCCAACCCCGACATCTATGGCTACACCTTC,CASSPNPDIYGYTF,TRBV7-9,-,TRBJ1-2,-
TGTGCCAGCAGTTTATCGACTGCTACTGATAGCTTCGAGAATGAGCAGTTCTTC,CASSLSTATDSFENEQFF,TRBV27,few,TRBJ2-1,-
TGCGCCAGCAGCCAAGTCCCCGGGCGCGGGCTTATGAACACTGAAGCTTTCTTT,CASSQVPGRGLMNTEAFF,TRBV4-1,-,TRBJ1-1,-
TGTGCCAGCAGCAAAGAGGCCCAGGGACCGCAGTATTTT,CASSKEAQGPQYF,TRBV21-1,few,TRBJ2-3,-
TGTGCCAGCAGCTTACAGAACACTGAAGCTTTCTTT,CASSLQNTEAFF,TRBV7-9,many,TRBJ1-1,-
TGTGCCAGCAGCTTCGGGCGGGAGTACGTTACAGATACGCAGTATTTT,CASSFGREYVTDTQYF,TRBV5-5,-,TRBJ2-3,TRBD2
TGTGCCAGCAGCAACCCTACAGGTTTGGCCACAGATACGCAGTATTTT,CASSNPTGLATDTQYF,TRBV11-2,-,TRBJ2-3,-
TGTGCCAGCAGCGATCGAGCGGGAGGGCTTGGGGCCAACGTCCTGACTTTC,CASSDRAGGLGANVLTF,TRBV9,once,TRBJ2-6,TRBD2
TGTGCCAGCAGCTCCGGAAACTCCTACAATGAGCAGTTCTTC,CASSSGNSYNEQFF,TRBV7-9,few,TRBJ2-1,-
TGCGCCAGCAGTACCGGAGCTTTGGGCGAGCAGTACTTC,CASSTGALGEQYF,TRBV5-1,-,TRBJ2-7,-
TGTGCCAGCAGTTTAAAGACTAGCGCGACAAGCACAGATACGCAGTATTTT,CASSLKTSATSTDTQYF,TRBV27,-,TRBJ2-3,TRBD2
TGTGCCAGCAGCTTTCTAGCCGACCTAGATATCTCCTACAATGAGCAGTTCTTC,CASSFLADLDISYNEQFF,TRBV5-6,-,TRBJ2-1,-
TGTGCCAGCAGTTTCACTAGGGGGTCCAACGAGCAGTACTTC,CASSFTRGSNEQYF,TRBV27,few,TRBJ2-7,-
TGCAGTGCCCCGGCTGGCGGAGGGAGCTCCTACGAGCAGTACTTC,CSAPAGGGSSYEQYF,TRBV20-1,-,TRBJ2-7,-
TGTGCCAGCAGTTTAGATATGGCGGGTCGCCAGCCCCAGCATTTT,CASSLDMAGRQPQHF,TRBV27,-,TRBJ1-5,-
TGTGCCAGCAGTGGCCGGGACAGCAGACGGGAGCAGTACTTC,CASSGRDSRREQYF,TRBV6-1,-,TRBJ2-7,TRBD1
TGTGCCAGCAGCTTGGGGACAGGGGGAACCTACGAGCAGTACTTC,CASSLGTGGTYEQYF,TRBV5-8,-,TRBJ2-7,TRBD1
TGTGCCAGCAGCTTTGGCGGGAGTGGGCCCGATGAGCAGTTCTTC,CASSFGGSGPDEQFF,TRBV5-5,few,TRBJ2-1,TRBD2
TGTGCCAGCAGTTACAGGGTCCACCCGGATGGCTACACCTTC,CASSYRVHPDGYTF,TRBV6-2/TRBV6-3,-,TRBJ1-2,-
TGTGCCAGCAGCGTGACAGGGCCAGATACGCAGTATTTT,CASSVTGPDTQYF,TRBV7-3,-,TRBJ2-3,TRBD1
TGTGCCTGGAGTGTACGAGGGAGCCAGCCCCAGCATTTT,CAWSVRGSQPQHF,TRBV30,-,TRBJ1-5,-
TGTGCCAGCAGCCAAGTGGGGGGGAGGGACGAGACCCAGTACTTC,CASSQVGGRDETQYF,TRBV4-2,-,TRBJ2-5,TRBD2
TGTGCCAGCAGTTACTCACGGACTATTTCCTACGAGCAGTACTTC,CASSYSRTISYEQYF,TRBV6-5,few,TRBJ2-7,-
TGCGCCAGCAGCGGAACGTGGTCTAGGAATGAAAAACTGTTTTTT,CASSGTWSRNEKLFF,TRBV5-1,-,TRBJ1-4,-